This passage covers 32 T cell receptor beta chains from one sample sequenced in a study of identifying expanded T cells in peripheral blood. TCRdb's table, derived via immunoSEQ multiplex PCR, lists solely in-frame clones and lacks some. Of approximately 130,000 clones listed, roughly 82% were seen once; the top ten hold 3.3%. Source material: blood. All receptors derive from a person aged 18 to 70 in good health.

This chain joins TRBV9 and TRBJ1-2; unclear D gene. Trimming took off 4 bases at V and 4 bases at J, with 11 bases between the two ends. The CDR3 loop spans 13 amino acids. Germline-derived CDR1 and CDR2 are SGDLS and YYNGEE. The CDR3 here is CASSPEDFYGYTF. Written as DNA, the CDR3 is TGTGCCAGCAGCCCCGAGGACTTCTATGGCTACACCTTC.

The genes are TRBV6-1 and TRBJ2-5, with D tentatively TRBD1 (5 bases). The J call may be incorrect, as the DNA end agrees better with TRBJ2-7. CDR1 is MNHNS, CDR2 SASEGT, per germline. The CDR3 is 13 amino acids. The CDR3 sequence: CASRTERTYEQYF. CDR3 sequence (DNA): TGTGCCAGCAGGACAGAAAGAACCTACGAGCAGTACTTC.

The V gene is TRBV5-1, the J gene TRBJ1-2; 9 bases line up with TRBD1. The V gene end was trimmed by 4 bases and the J gene end by 3 bases; junction bases not matched to a gene: 4. Germline V gives CDR1 SGHRS, CDR2 YFSETQ. The CDR3 length is 14 residues. CDR3 sequence reads: CASSQWDRDYGYTF. The CDR3 DNA is TGCGCCAGCAGCCAGTGGGACAGGGACTATGGCTACACCTTC.

J is TRBJ1-5 and V is TRBV30; the match to TRBD1 covers 8 bases. In germline, CDR1 is GTSNPN, CDR2 SVGIG (reference sequence). There are 15 residues in the CDR3. J was trimmed by 5 bases and V by 3 bases; bases with no gene match: 9. In DNA form, the CDR3 reads TGTGCCTGGAGCCCAGGGGGCGCTTCCCATCAGCCCCAGCATTTT. Its translation is CAWSPGGASHQPQHF. Based on the CDR3 plus reference TRBV30 and TRBJ1-5, the full variable domain is SQTIHQWPATLVQPVGSPLSLECTVEGTSNPNLYWYRQAAGRGLQLLFYSVGIGQISSEVPQNLSASRPQDRQFILSSKKLLLSDSGFYLCAWSPGGASHQPQHFGDGTRLSIL.

CDR3 loop: CASSLSGTGFLGMVAFF. In DNA form, the CDR3 reads TGTGCCAGCAGTTTATCCGGGACAGGATTCCTCGGGATGGTAGCTTTCTTT. J is TRBJ1-1 and V is TRBV28; 8 bases line up with TRBD1. V shed 1 base and J 10 bases; nucleotides not matched to a gene: 17. Germline V gives CDR1 MDHEN, CDR2 SYDVKM. The CDR3 spans 17 residues.

J is TRBJ2-3 and V is TRBV29-1; maybe TRBD2 (5 bases). CDR1 and CDR2 from the germline V gene are SQVTM and ANQGSEA. The CDR3 is 14 amino acids. V lost 7 bases and J 0 bases, leaving 14 bases between the germline ends. CDR3: CSAGLMSSTDTQYF. CDR3 in DNA: TGCAGCGCCGGACTGATGTCTAGCACAGATACGCAGTATTTT.

This clone occurred once. This sequence joins TRBV9 and TRBJ2-3, with TRBD2 identical over 9 bases. V lost 4 bases and J lost 3; bases outside the gene matches: 3. The germline gives CDR1 SGDLS, CDR2 YYNGEE. The CDR3 has 14 amino acids. CDR3 protein: CASSWTSATDTQYF. The DNA for the CDR3 is TGTGCCAGCAGCTGGACTAGCGCAACAGATACGCAGTATTTT.

The V call is TRBV27, the J call TRBJ1-2; 7 bases align to TRBD1. The CDR3 covers 15 residues. Germline V gives CDR1 MNHEY, CDR2 SMNVEV (reference sequence). The V segment lost 2 bases and the J segment 4 bases; nucleotides outside the gene matches: 7. This chain's CDR3 is CASSLPGQEPYGYTF. As DNA, the CDR3 is TGTGCCAGCAGTTTACCCGGACAGGAACCCTATGGCTACACCTTC.

The chain couples TRBV27 to TRBJ2-2; D not certain. Trimming took 5 bases from V and 6 from J, leaving 10 bases between them. The CDR3 runs to 13 residues. The germline CDR1 and CDR2 sequences are MNHEY and SMNVEV (reference sequence). The CDR3 sequence: CASSQVASGELFF. The CDR3 bases are TGTGCCAGCAGTCAAGTGGCCTCCGGGGAGCTGTTTTTT.

The rearrangement uses TRBV5-6 and TRBJ2-7, with 11 positions matching TRBD1. J lost 2 bases, V lost 4 bases, and 5 bases had no gene match. The CDR3 has 15 residues. Per the germline V gene, CDR1 is SGHDT and CDR2 is YYEEEE. CDR3 amino acids: CASSLLGQGAYEQYF. The CDR3 coding sequence is TGTGCCAGCAGCCTCCTGGGACAGGGGGCCTACGAGCAGTACTTC.

This chain connects TRBV29-1 to TRBJ2-5; no clear D. V lost 8 bases, J lost 4 bases, and 20 bases lay in between. The germline CDR1 and CDR2 sequences are SQVTM and ANQGSEA. The CDR3 is 14 amino acids. The CDR3 DNA follows: TGCAGCTCTGGAGTTCGTGGAGTGGGAGAGACCCAGTACTTC. This sequence encodes CSSGVRGVGETQYF.

The gene calls are TRBV6-5 and TRBJ1-1, with 8 bases identical to TRBD1. This CDR3 has 15 residues. CDR1 and CDR2 (germline): MNHEY, SVGAGI. The J segment lost 3 bases and the V segment lost 2 bases, leaving 5 bases of the junction unmatched. The CDR3 DNA sequence: TGTGCCAGCAGTTACCCCGGACAGGGATACACTGAAGCTTTCTTT. Amino acid sequence: CASSYPGQGYTEAFF.

This chain connects TRBV14 to TRBJ1-2, with D possibly TRBD1 on 5 matching bases. Germline loops: CDR1 SGHDN, CDR2 FVKESK. The CDR3 has 13 residues. The ends were cut back, 8 bases at V and 4 bases at J, with 14 bases in the middle. CDR3 sequence: CASSQGIIYGYTF. For the CDR3, the DNA is TGTGCCAGCTCGCAGGGAATCATCTATGGCTACACCTTC.

The chain has TRBV6-5 and TRBJ2-1, with D hard to call. Between the trimmed V and J ends, which lost 2 bases and 7 bases, there was a span of 9 bases. Germline CDR1 and CDR2: MNHEY and SVGAGI. The CDR3 extends over 13 amino acids. Here the CDR3 DNA reads TGTGCCAGCAGTTACAGATATTTTAATGAGCAGTTCTTC. It encodes CASSYRYFNEQFF.

V is TRBV5-1 and J is TRBJ1-5; possible D gene TRBD1, 6 bases. This CDR3 spans 13 amino acids. Between the trimmed V and J ends, which lost 7 bases and 7 bases, there was a span of 15 bases. Germline lookup yields CDR1 SGHRS and CDR2 YFSETQ. The CDR3 loop is CASRDTVGQPQHF. In nucleotides, the CDR3 is TGCGCCAGCCGGGACACTGTTGGGCAGCCCCAGCATTTT.

The CDR3 DNA reads as TGCAGTGCTAGACGGGAGCCCCAGCATTTT. Translated, it gives CSARREPQHF. The chain couples TRBV20-1 to TRBJ1-5; D gene ambiguous. CDR1 DFQATT and CDR2 SNEGSKA come from the germline V gene (reference sequence). V shed 2 bases and J shed 8 bases, with 4 bases lying between them. This CDR3 region has 10 residues.

V gene TRBV20-1 combines with J gene TRBJ2-2, with a weak D call TRBD1 (6 bases). Germline values: CDR1 DFQATT, CDR2 SNEGSKA (reference sequence). The CDR3 covers 11 residues. Trimming pared 5 bases from V and 8 bases from J, leaving 9 bases between. CDR3 DNA sequence: TGCAGTGCTGCCGGGACAGGGGAGCTGTTTTTT. Amino acids: CSAAGTGELFF.

The rearrangement uses TRBV7-9 and TRBJ1-2; perhaps TRBD1 as D (5 bases). Trimming left V 2 bases short and J 8 bases short, with 9 bases between. CDR1 and CDR2 from the germline V gene are SEHNR and FQNEAQ (reference sequence). The CDR3 totals 12 residues. Here the CDR3 reads CASSLSGRGYTF. The CDR3 nucleotides read TGTGCCAGCAGCTTATCAGGGCGGGGCTACACCTTC.

The count of this clone is one. The gene calls are TRBV18 and TRBJ2-5; D gene ambiguous. With 2 bases removed from V and 5 bases from J, the gap between germline ends came to 9 bases. The CDR3 spans 13 residues. Germline V CDR1 and CDR2: KGHSH, LQKENI. The CDR3 DNA sequence: TGTGCCAGCTCACCAGGGCTCGAGGAGACCCAGTACTTC. It encodes CASSPGLEETQYF.

V gene TRBV4-3 combines with J gene TRBJ2-3; 8 bases fit TRBD2. This CDR3 comprises 14 residues. Germline-derived CDR1 and CDR2 are LGHNA and YSLEER. V lost 4 bases to trimming and J lost 4 bases; unmatched junction nucleotides: 4. The DNA for the CDR3 is TGCGCCAGCAGCCTTGGCGGGGGGTCAGATACGCAGTATTTT. Protein sequence: CASSLGGGSDTQYF.

The rearrangement joins TRBV19 to TRBJ1-1; D call uncertain. CDR1 LNHDA and CDR2 SQIVND come from the germline V gene (reference sequence). The V and J ends lost 2 bases and 0 bases respectively, with 13 bases between them. The CDR3 extends over 16 amino acids. The CDR3 DNA reads TGTGCCAGTAGTATAACCGGGGTTGAATTGAACACTGAAGCTTTCTTT. This translates into CASSITGVELNTEAFF. The variable domain in full, with the rest retrieved from reference TRBV19 and TRBJ1-1, is DGGITQSPKYLFRKEGQNVTLSCEQNLNHDAMYWYRQDPGQGLRLIYYSQIVNDFQKGDIAEGYSVSREKKESFPLTVTSAQKNPTAFYLCASSITGVELNTEAFFGQGTRLTVV.

The chain combines TRBV2 with TRBJ2-5; D unclear. The V end lost 4 bases, the J end lost 0 bases, and 12 bases lay between the germline ends. The CDR3 covers 15 residues. Germline lookup yields CDR1 SNHLY and CDR2 FYNNEI. The DNA for the CDR3 is TGTGCCAGCAGTGGACACACAACGTACCAAGAGACCCAGTACTTC. Its protein product is CASSGHTTYQETQYF.

This clone has only a few counts. The chain combines TRBV18 with TRBJ1-5, with D possibly TRBD1 on 6 matching bases. The CDR3 runs to 15 residues. Germline-derived CDR1 and CDR2 are KGHSH and LQKENI. Trimming removed 5 bases at V and 5 bases at J, with 16 bases between. CDR3 sequence reads: CASSVAGTRDQPQHF. The CDR3 DNA sequence: TGTGCCAGCTCAGTAGCCGGGACAAGGGATCAGCCCCAGCATTTT.

The chain uses TRBV5-8 and TRBJ2-7, with no clear D. This CDR3 has 15 residues. The germline V gene has CDR1 SGHTS and CDR2 YDEGEE. V was clipped by 0 bases and J by 4 bases, with 14 bases between them. CDR3 sequence: CASSLADSASYEQYF. CDR3 nucleotide sequence: TGTGCCAGCAGCTTGGCCGATTCCGCCTCGTACGAGCAGTACTTC. The variable domain in full, with the rest retrieved from reference TRBV5-8 and TRBJ2-7, is EAGVTQSPTHLIKTRGQQATLRCSPISGHTSVYWYQQALGLGLQFLLWYDEGEERNRGNFPPRFSGRQFPNYSSELNVNALELEDSALYLCASSLADSASYEQYFGPGTRLTVT.

The chain couples TRBV9 to TRBJ1-2; D is uncertain. Trimming took off 0 bases at V and 7 bases at J, with 16 bases between the two ends. This CDR3 region has 15 residues. Germline CDR1 is SGDLS and CDR2 is YYNGEE. The CDR3 DNA follows: TGTGCCAGCAGCGTAGGTCCTCTGCAATGGGTTGGCTACACCTTC. Amino acids: CASSVGPLQWVGYTF.

The CDR3 DNA reads as TGTGCCAGCAGCTCCGGCCTAGCGGGGTTCACAGATACGCAGTATTTT. Translation gives CASSSGLAGFTDTQYF. J is TRBJ2-3 and V is TRBV7-6, with TRBD2 matching over 9 bases. The CDR3 covers 16 residues. V trimming: 4 bases; J trimming: 2 bases; junction bases outside the gene matches: 7. The germline CDR1 and CDR2 sequences are SGHVS and FNYEAQ.

This clone has more than one count but fewer than ten. This chain uses TRBV5-1 with TRBJ2-3; D may correspond to TRBD1 or TRBD2 (5 bases each). The CDR3 contains 14 residues. The germline V gene has CDR1 SGHRS and CDR2 YFSETQ. Trimming removed 2 bases from V and 2 bases from J, with 9 bases in between. The DNA of the CDR3 is TGCGCCAGCAGCTTCGGGGCTTCCACAGATACGCAGTATTTT. Its translation: CASSFGASTDTQYF.

The rearrangement uses TRBV19 and TRBJ1-3, with D possibly TRBD1 on 6 matching bases. The ends were cut back, 5 bases at V and 4 bases at J, with 12 bases in the middle. This CDR3 region has 14 residues. Germline V gene sequence: CDR1 LNHDA, CDR2 SQIVND (reference sequence). The CDR3 DNA is TGTGCCAGTAGTCATCGGACAGACGGAAACACCATATATTTT. Protein sequence: CASSHRTDGNTIYF.

This clone showed up just once. J is TRBJ2-4 and V is TRBV7-2; 8 nucleotides match TRBD1. V trimming: 3 bases; J trimming: 0 bases; junction bases outside the gene matches: 7. This CDR3 spans 17 amino acids. Germline CDR1 is SGHTA and CDR2 is FQGNSA. The CDR3 region is CASSFLDRGIAKNIQYF. CDR3 DNA: TGTGCCAGCAGCTTCCTCGACAGGGGAATAGCCAAAAACATTCAGTACTTC.

The rearrangement links TRBV5-1 to TRBJ1-4; TRBD1 agrees at 7 bases. CDR1 is SGHRS, CDR2 YFSETQ, per germline. The CDR3 consists of 16 residues. V gave up 5 bases and J gave up 7 bases; unmatched junction bases: 14. The CDR3 loop is CASRFSPDGQAEKLFF. The CDR3 DNA reads as TGCGCCAGCAGATTCTCCCCGGATGGACAGGCTGAAAAACTGTTTTTT.

The gene calls are TRBV7-6 and TRBJ1-2; no reliable D call. The CDR3 has 13 residues. The V end lost 5 bases, the J end lost 7 bases, and 14 bases lay between the germline ends. Germline V gene lookup returns CDR1 SGHVS and CDR2 FNYEAQ. The CDR3 nucleotides are TGTGCCAGCAGCCAACTTCGTAGTAGTGGCTACACCTTC. Translated: CASSQLRSSGYTF.

This clone was observed a few times. The chain carries TRBV6-6 and TRBJ1-2; 9 positions match TRBD1. This CDR3 has 16 residues. CDR1 and CDR2 from the germline V gene are MNHNY and SVGAGI (reference sequence). Trimming removed 5 bases from V and 8 bases from J; junction bases left unmatched: 15. The CDR3 is CASSTTLRTGEWGYTF. The CDR3 DNA follows: TGTGCCAGCAGTACAACATTACGGACAGGGGAATGGGGCTACACCTTC.